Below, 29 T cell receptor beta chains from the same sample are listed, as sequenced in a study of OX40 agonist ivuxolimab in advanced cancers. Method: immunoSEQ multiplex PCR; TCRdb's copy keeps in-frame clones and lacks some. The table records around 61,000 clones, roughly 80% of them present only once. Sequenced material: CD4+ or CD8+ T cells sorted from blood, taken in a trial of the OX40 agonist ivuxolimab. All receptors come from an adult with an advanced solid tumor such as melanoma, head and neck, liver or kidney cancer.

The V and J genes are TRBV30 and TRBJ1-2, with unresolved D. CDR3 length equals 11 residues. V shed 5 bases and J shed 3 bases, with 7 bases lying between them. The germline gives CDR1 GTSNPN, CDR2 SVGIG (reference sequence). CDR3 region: CAWGSDYGYTF. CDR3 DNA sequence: TGTGCCTGGGGCAGCGACTATGGCTACACCTTC. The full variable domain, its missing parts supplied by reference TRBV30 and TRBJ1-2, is SQTIHQWPATLVQPVGSPLSLECTVEGTSNPNLYWYRQAAGRGLQLLFYSVGIGQISSEVPQNLSASRPQDRQFILSSKKLLLSDSGFYLCAWGSDYGYTFGSGTRLTVV.

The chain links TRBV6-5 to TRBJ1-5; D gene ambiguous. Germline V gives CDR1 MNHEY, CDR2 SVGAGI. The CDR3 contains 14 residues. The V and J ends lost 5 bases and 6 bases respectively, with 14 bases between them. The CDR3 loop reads CASSRGPPGQPQHF. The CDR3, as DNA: TGTGCCAGCAGTAGAGGACCGCCCGGTCAGCCCCAGCATTTT.

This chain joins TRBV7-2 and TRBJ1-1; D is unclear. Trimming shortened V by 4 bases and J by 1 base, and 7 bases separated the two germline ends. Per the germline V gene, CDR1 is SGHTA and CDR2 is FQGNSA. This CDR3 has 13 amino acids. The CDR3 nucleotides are TGTGCCAGCAGCTACAGAGGGAACACTGAAGCTTTCTTT. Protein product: CASSYRGNTEAFF. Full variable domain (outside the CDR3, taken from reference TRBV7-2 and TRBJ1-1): GAGVSQSPSNKVTEKGKDVELRCDPISGHTALYWYRQSLGQGLEFLIYFQGNSAPDKSGLPSDRFSAERTGGSVSTLTIQRTQQEDSAVYLCASSYRGNTEAFFGQGTRLTVV.

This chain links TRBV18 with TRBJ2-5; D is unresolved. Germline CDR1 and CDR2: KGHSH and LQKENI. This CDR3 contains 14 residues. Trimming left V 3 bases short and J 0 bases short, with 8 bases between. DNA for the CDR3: TGTGCCAGCTCACCGGGGTCCAACCAAGAGACCCAGTACTTC. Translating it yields CASSPGSNQETQYF.

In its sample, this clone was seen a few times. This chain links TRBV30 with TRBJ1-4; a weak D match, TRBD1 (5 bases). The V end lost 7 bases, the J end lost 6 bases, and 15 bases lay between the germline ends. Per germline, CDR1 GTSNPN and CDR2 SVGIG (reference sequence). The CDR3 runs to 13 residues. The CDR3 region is CASRKWGDEKLFF. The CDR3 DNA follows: TGTGCCTCAAGGAAGTGGGGGGATGAAAAACTGTTTTTT.

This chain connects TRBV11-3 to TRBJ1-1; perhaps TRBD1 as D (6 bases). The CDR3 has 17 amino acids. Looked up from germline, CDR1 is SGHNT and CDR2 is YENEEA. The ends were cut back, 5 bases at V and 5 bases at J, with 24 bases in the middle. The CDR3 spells CASSQYVGAPGRTEAFF. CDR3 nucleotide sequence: TGTGCCAGCAGCCAGTATGTGGGGGCGCCGGGCCGGACTGAAGCTTTCTTT.

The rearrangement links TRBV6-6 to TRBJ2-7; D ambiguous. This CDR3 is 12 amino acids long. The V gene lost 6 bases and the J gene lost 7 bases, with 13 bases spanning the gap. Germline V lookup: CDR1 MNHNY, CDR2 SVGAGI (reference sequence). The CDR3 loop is CASSPSLWEQYF. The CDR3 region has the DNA TGTGCCAGCAGCCCTTCCCTTTGGGAGCAGTACTTC.

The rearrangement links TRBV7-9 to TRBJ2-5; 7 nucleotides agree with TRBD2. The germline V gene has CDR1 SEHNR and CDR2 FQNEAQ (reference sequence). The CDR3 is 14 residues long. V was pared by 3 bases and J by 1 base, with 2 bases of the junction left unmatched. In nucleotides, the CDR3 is TGTGCCAGCAGCTTCTCGGGGGGCCAAGAGACCCAGTACTTC. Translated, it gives CASSFSGGQETQYF.

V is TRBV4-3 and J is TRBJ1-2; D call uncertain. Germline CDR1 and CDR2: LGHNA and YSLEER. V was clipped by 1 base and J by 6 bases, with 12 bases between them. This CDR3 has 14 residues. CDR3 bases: TGCGCCAGCAGCCAAGGCGGCAGAAACCATGGCTACACCTTC. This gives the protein CASSQGGRNHGYTF.

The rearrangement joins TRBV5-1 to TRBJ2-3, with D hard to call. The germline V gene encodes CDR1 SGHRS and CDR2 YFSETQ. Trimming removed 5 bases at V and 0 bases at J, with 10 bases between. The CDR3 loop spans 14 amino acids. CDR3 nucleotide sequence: TGCGCCAGCAGGGTTCTACATAGCACAGATACGCAGTATTTT. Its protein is CASRVLHSTDTQYF.

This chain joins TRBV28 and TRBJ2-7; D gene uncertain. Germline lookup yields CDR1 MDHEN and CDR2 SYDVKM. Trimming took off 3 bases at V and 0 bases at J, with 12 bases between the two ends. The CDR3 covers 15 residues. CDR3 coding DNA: TGTGCCAGCAGTTTCCTTGGCGCTAGCTCCTACGAGCAGTACTTC. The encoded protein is CASSFLGASSYEQYF.

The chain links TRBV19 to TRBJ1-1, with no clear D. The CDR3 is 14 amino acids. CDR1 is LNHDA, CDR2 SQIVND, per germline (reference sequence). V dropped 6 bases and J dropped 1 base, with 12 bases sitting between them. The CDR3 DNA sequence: TGTGCCAGTAGCCGACGGGCCCCGAACACTGAAGCTTTCTTT. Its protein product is CASSRRAPNTEAFF.

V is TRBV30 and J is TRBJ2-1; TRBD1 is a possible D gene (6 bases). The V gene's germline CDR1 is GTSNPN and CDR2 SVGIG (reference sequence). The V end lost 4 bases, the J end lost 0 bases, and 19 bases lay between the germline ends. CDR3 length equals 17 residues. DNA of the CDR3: TGTGCCTGGACGTCGGCAGGGGCGATTAGCTCCTACAATGAGCAGTTCTTC. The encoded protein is CAWTSAGAISSYNEQFF.

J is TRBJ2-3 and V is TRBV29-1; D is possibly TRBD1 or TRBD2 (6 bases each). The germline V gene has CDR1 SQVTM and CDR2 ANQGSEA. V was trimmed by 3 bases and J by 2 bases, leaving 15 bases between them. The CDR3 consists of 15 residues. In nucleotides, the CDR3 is TGCAGCGTTGAGTTTGGGGGGCGTGCCACAGATACGCAGTATTTT. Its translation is CSVEFGGRATDTQYF.

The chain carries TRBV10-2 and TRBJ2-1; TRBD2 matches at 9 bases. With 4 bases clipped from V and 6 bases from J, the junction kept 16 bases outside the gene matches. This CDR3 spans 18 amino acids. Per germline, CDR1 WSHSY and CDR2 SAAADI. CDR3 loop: CASSVQGSGLAHFNEQFF. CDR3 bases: TGCGCCAGCAGTGTACAAGGTAGTGGACTAGCGCATTTCAATGAGCAGTTCTTC.

CDR3 protein: CASSPATAGVTDTQYF. The CDR3 nucleotides are TGTGCCAGCTCCCCCGCGACTGCGGGGGTCACAGATACGCAGTATTTT. The J gene is TRBJ2-3, the V gene TRBV18, with TRBD2 matching over 7 bases. The CDR3 extends over 16 amino acids. The germline V gene has CDR1 KGHSH and CDR2 LQKENI. The V segment lost 6 bases and the J segment 2 bases; nucleotides outside the gene matches: 11.

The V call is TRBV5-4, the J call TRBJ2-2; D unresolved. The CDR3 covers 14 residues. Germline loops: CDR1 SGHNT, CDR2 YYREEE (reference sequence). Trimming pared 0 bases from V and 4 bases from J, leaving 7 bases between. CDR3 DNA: TGTGCCAGCAGCTTGGTTGGGTCCACCGGGGAGCTGTTTTTT. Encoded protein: CASSLVGSTGELFF.

CDR3 region: CASSALPYEQYF. CDR3 nucleotides: TGTGCCAGCAGCGCCCTCCCCTACGAGCAGTACTTC. This chain links TRBV7-9 with TRBJ2-7; D unresolved. The V and J ends lost 5 bases and 2 bases respectively, with 7 bases between them. Germline V gene lookup returns CDR1 SEHNR and CDR2 FQNEAQ (reference sequence). CDR3 length: 12 amino acids.

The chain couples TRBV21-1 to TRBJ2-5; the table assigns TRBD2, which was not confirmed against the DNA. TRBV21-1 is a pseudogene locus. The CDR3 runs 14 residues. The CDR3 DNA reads TGTGCCAGCAGCAAAAAGGGACTAGAAGAGACCCAGTACTTC. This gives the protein CASSKKGLEETQYF.

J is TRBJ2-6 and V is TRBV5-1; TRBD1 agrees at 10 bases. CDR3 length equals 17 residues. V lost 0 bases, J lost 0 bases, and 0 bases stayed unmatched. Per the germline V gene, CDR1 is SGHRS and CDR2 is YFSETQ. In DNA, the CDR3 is TGCGCCAGCAGCTTGGGACAGGGGGCCTCTGGGGCCAACGTCCTGACTTTC. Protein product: CASSLGQGASGANVLTF.

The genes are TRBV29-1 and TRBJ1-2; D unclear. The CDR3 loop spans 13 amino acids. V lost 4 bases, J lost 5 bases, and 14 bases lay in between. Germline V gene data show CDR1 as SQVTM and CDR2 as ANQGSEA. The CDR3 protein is CSVGELLDYGYTF. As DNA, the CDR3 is TGCAGCGTTGGGGAACTTCTCGATTATGGCTACACCTTC.

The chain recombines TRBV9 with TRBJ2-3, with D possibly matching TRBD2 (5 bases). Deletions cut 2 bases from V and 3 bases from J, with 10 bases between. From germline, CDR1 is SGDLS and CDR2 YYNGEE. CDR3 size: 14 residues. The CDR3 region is CASSVEGWTDTQYF. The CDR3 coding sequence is TGTGCCAGCAGCGTTGAGGGATGGACAGATACGCAGTATTTT.

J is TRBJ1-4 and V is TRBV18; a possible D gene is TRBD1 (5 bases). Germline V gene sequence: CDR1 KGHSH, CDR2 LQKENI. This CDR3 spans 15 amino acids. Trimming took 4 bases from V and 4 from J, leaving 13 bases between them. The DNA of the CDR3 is TGTGCCAGCTCACGAGGCAGGGAAGTTAATGAAAAACTGTTTTTT. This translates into CASSRGREVNEKLFF.

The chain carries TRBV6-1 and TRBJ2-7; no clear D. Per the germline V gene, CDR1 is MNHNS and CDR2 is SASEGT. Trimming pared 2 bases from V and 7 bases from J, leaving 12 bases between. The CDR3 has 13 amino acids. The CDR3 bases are TGTGCCAGCAGTGAACGGTCAGACGGGGAGCAGTACTTC. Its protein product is CASSERSDGEQYF.

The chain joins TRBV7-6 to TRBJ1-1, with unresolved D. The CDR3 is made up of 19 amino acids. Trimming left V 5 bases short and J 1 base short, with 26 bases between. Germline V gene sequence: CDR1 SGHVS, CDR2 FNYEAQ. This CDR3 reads CASSRLALRQVGRNTEAFF. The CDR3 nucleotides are TGTGCCAGCAGCCGTTTAGCATTAAGGCAGGTTGGGCGGAACACTGAAGCTTTCTTT.

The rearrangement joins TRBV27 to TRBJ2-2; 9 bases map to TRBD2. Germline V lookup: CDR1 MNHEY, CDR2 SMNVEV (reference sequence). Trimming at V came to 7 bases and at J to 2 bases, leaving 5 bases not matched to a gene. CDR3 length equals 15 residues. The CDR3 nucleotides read TGTGCCAGCACGAGACTAGCGGTAAACACCGGGGAGCTGTTTTTT. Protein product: CASTRLAVNTGELFF.

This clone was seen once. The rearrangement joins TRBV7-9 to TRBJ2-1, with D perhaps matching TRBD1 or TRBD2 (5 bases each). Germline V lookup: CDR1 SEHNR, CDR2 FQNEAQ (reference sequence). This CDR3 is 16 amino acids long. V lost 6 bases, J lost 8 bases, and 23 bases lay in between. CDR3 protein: CASRIETGREGHEQFF. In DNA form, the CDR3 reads TGTGCCAGCAGGATTGAAACGGGCCGAGAGGGGCATGAGCAGTTCTTC.

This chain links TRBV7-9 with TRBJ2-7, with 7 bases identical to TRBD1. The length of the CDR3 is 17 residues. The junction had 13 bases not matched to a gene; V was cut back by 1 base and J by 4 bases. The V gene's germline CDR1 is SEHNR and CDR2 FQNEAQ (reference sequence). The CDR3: CASSLDLRRGGAYEQYF. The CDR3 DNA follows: TGTGCCAGCAGCTTAGATCTTAGGCGAGGGGGCGCGTACGAGCAGTACTTC.

Here the CDR3 reads CASSLGGNYGYTF. In DNA, the CDR3 is TGTGCCAGCAGCTTAGGAGGGAACTATGGCTACACCTTC. The chain is built from TRBV7-6 and TRBJ1-2; D is undetermined. Germline CDR1 SGHVS, CDR2 FNYEAQ. The CDR3 contains 13 residues. V lost 1 base, J lost 2 bases, and 5 bases lay in between.